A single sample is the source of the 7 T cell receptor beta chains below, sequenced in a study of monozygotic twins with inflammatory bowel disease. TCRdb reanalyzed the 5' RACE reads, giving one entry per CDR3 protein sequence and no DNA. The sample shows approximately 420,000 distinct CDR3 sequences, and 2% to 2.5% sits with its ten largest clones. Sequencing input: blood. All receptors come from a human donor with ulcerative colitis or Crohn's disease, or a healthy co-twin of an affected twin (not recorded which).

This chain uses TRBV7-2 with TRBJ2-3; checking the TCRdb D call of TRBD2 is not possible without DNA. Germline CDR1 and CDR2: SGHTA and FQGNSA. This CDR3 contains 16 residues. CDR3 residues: CASSLGTSGLTDTQYF.

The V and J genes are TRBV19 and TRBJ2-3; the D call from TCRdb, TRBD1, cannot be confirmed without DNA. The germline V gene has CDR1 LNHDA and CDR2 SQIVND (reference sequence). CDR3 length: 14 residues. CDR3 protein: CASSTGQPGDTQYF.

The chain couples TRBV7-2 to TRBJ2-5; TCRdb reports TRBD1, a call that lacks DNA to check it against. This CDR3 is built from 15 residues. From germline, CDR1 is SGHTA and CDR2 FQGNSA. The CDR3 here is CASSLVGGQQETQYF.

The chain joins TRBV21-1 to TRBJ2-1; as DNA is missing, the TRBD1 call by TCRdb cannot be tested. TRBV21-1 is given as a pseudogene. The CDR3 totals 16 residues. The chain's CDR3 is CASSKFRGVGPNEQFF.

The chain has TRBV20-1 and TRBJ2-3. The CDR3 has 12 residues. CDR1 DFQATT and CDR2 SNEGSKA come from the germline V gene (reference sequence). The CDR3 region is CSASWGTDTQYF.

Here the CDR3 reads CASSLWGWEQFF. V usage is TRBV12-3 or TRBV12-4 and J usage is TRBJ2-1. The CDR3 is 12 residues long.

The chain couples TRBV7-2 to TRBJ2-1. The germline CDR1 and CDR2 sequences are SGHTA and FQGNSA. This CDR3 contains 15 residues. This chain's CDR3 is CASSYGVGSYNEQFF.